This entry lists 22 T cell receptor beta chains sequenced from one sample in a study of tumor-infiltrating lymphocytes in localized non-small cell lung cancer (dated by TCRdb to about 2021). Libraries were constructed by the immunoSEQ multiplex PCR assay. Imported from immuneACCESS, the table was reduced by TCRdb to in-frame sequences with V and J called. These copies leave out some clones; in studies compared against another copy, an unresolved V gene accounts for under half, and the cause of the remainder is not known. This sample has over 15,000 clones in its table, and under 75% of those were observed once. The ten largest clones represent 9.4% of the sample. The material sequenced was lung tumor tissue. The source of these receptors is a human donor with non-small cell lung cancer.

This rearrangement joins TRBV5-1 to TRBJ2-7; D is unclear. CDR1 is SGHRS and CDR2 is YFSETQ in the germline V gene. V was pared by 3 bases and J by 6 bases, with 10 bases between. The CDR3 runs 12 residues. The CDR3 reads CASSSITGEQYF. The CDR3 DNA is TGCGCCAGCAGCTCTATTACCGGCGAGCAGTACTTC. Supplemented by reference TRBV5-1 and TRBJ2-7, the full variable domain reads KAGVTQTPRYLIKTRGQQVTLSCSPISGHRSVSWYQQTPGQGLQFLFEYFSETQRNKGNFPGRFSGRQFSNSRSEMNVSTLELGDSALYLCASSSITGEQYFGPGTRLTVT.

In DNA, the CDR3 is TGTGCCAGCAGCCGCCGGGACAGGGAATACAATGAGCAGTTCTTC. It specifies CASSRRDREYNEQFF. This sequence joins TRBV11-3 and TRBJ2-1, with 9 bases lining up with TRBD1. Per the germline V gene, CDR1 is SGHNT and CDR2 is YENEEA. This CDR3 is 15 amino acids long. V was pared by 5 bases and J by 4 bases, with 6 bases of the junction left unmatched.

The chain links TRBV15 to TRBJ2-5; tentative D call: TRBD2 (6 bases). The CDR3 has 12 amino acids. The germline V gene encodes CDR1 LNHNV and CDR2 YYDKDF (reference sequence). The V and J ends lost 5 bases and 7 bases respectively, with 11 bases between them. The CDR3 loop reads CATSGLSGTQYF. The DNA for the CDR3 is TGTGCCACCAGCGGACTTAGCGGGACCCAGTACTTC.

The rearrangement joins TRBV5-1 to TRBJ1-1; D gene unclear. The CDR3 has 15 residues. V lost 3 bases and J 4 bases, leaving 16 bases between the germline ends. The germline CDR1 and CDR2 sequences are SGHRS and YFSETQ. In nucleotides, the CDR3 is TGCGCCAGCAGCTCGAAAACATCAGATGGCACTGAAGCTTTCTTT. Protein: CASSSKTSDGTEAFF.

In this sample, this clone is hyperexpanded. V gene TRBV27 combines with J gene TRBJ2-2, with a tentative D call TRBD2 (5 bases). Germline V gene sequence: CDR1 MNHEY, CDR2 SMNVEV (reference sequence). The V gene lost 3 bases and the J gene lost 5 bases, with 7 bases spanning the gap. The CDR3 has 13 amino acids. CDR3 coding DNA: TGTGCCAGCAGTTTTAAGCGGACCGGGGAGCTGTTTTTT. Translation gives CASSFKRTGELFF.

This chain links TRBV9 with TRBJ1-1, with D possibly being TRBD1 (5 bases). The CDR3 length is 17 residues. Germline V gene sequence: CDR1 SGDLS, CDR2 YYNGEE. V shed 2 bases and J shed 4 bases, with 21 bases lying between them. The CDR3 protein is CASSVRGSGVGSTEAFF. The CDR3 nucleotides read TGTGCCAGCAGCGTTAGGGGTAGCGGGGTAGGGAGCACTGAAGCTTTCTTT.

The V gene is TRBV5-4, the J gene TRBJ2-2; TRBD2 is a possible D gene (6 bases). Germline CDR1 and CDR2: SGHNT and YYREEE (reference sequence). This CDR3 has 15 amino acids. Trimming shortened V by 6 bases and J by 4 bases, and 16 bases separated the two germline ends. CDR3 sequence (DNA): TGTGCCAGCACCACCAAGATCGGGGGCACCGGGGAGCTGTTTTTT. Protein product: CASTTKIGGTGELFF.

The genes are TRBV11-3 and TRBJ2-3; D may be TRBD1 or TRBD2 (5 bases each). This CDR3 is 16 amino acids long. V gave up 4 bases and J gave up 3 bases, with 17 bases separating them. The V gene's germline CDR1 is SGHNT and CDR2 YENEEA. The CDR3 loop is CASSSGADLRTDTQYF. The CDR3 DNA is TGTGCCAGCAGCTCCGGGGCGGACTTAAGAACAGATACGCAGTATTTT.

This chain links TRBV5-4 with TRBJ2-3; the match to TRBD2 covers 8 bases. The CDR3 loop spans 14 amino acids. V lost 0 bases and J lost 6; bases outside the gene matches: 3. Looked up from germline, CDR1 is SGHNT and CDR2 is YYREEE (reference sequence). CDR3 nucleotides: TGTGCCAGCAGCTTGGCGGGAGGGACGGATACGCAGTATTTT. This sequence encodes CASSLAGGTDTQYF.

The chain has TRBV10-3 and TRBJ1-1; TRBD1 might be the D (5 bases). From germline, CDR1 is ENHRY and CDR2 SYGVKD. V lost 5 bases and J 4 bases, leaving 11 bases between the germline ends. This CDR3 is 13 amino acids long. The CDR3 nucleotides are TGTGCCATCAGTACTGAGGGGAGCACTGAAGCTTTCTTT. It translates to CAISTEGSTEAFF.

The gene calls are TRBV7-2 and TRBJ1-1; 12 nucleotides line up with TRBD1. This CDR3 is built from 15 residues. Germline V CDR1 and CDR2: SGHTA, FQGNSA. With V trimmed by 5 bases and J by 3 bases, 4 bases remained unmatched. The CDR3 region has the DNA TGTGCCAGCAGCCCCGGGACAGGGGGCGACACTGAAGCTTTCTTT. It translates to CASSPGTGGDTEAFF.

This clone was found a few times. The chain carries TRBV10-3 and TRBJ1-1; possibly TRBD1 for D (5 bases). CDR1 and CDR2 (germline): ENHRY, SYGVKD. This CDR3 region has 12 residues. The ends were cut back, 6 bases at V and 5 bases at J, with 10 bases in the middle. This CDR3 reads CAIRGDETEAFF. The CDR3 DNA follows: TGTGCCATCAGGGGGGACGAAACTGAAGCTTTCTTT.

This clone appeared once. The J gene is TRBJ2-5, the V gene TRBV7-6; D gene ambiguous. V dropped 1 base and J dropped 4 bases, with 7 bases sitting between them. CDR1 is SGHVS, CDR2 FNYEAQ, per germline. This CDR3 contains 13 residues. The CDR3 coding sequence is TGTGCCAGCAGCTTAGACAGACCAGAGACCCAGTACTTC. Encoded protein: CASSLDRPETQYF.

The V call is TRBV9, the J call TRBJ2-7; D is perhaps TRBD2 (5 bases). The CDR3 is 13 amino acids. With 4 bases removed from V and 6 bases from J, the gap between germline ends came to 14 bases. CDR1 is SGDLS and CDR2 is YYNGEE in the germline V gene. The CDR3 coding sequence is TGTGCCAGCAGCTCATTGGGGAGCACCGAGCAGTACTTC. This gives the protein CASSSLGSTEQYF.

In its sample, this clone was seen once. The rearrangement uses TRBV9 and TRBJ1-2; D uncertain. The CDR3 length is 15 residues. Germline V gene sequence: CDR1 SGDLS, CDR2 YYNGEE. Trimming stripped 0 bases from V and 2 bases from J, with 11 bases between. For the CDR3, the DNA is TGTGCCAGCAGCGTAGCTGAGTCGCGGAACTATGGCTACACCTTC. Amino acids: CASSVAESRNYGYTF. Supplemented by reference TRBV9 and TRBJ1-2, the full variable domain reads DSGVTQTPKHLITATGQRVTLRCSPRSGDLSVYWYQQSLDQGLQFLIQYYNGEERAKGNILERFSAQQFPDLHSELNLSSLELGDSALYFCASSVAESRNYGYTFGSGTRLTVV.

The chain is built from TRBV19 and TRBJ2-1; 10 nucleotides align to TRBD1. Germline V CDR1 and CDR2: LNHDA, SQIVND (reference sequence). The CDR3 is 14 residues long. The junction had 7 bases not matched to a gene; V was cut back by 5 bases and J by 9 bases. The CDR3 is CASSPKDRGIEQFF. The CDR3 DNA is TGTGCCAGTAGTCCCAAGGACAGGGGGATTGAGCAGTTCTTC.

CDR3 sequence: CASSPAGAAYEQYF. DNA of the CDR3: TGTGCCAGCAGTCCCGCCGGAGCCGCCTACGAGCAGTACTTC. The chain joins TRBV28 to TRBJ2-5; D gene uncertain. Judging by the DNA end, TRBJ2-7 fits better; the J call may be wrong. The CDR3 length is 14 residues. Germline values: CDR1 MDHEN, CDR2 SYDVKM.

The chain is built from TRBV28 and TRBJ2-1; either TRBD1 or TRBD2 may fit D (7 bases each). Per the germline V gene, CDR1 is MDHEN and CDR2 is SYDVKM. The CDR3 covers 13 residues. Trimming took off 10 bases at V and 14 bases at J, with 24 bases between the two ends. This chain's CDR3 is CATRPGGGRREFF. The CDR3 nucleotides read TGTGCCACCCGCCCAGGGGGGGGCCGAAGGGAGTTCTTC.

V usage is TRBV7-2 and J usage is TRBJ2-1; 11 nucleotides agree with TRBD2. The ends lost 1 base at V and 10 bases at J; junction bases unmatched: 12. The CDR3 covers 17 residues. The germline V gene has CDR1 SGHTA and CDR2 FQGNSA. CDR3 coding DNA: TGTGCCAGCAGCTTAGGTTGGGTTAGCGGGAGGGAAACGGAGCAGTTCTTC. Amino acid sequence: CASSLGWVSGRETEQFF.

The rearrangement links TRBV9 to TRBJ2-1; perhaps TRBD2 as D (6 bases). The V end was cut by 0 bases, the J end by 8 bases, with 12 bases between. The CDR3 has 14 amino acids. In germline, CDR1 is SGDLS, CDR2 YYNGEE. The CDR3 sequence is CASSVVGSGDEQFF. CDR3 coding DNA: TGTGCCAGCAGCGTAGTGGGCTCGGGGGATGAGCAGTTCTTC. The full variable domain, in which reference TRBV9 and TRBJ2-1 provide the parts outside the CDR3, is DSGVTQTPKHLITATGQRVTLRCSPRSGDLSVYWYQQSLDQGLQFLIQYYNGEERAKGNILERFSAQQFPDLHSELNLSSLELGDSALYFCASSVVGSGDEQFFGPGTRLTVL.

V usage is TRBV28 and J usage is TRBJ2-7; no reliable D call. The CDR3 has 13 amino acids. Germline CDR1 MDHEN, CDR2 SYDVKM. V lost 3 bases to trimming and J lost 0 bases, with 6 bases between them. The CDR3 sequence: CASSFDSSYEQYF. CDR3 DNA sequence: TGTGCCAGCAGTTTTGATAGCTCCTACGAGCAGTACTTC.

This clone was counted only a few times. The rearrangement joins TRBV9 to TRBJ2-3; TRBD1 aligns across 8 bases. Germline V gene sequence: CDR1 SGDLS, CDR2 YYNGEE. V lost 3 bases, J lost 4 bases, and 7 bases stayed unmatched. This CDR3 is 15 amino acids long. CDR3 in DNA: TGTGCCAGCAGCGCCCGGCAGGGGGCGTCAGATACGCAGTATTTT. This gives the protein CASSARQGASDTQYF.